The table lists the clone carrying this T cell receptor (beta chain) with a count of one. TCRdb keeps only in-frame clones here, not all; method: immunoSEQ multiplex PCR. The table lists about 100,000 clones, 80% to 95% of them singletons. This sample was included in a study of blood T cell repertoires in COVID-19. CDR3 length: 12 amino acids. Trimming took off 7 bases at V and 6 bases at J, with 10 bases between the two ends. Germline values: CDR1 LNHDA, CDR2 SQIVND (reference sequence). The chain recombines TRBV19 with TRBJ1-5; no clear D. This clonotype was sampled from a man between 45 and 60 years old with active COVID-19. Source material: peripheral blood. The CDR3 loop reads CASNVESQPQHF. CDR3 DNA sequence: TGTGCCAGTAATGTCGAGAGTCAGCCCCAGCATTTT.